This TCR beta chain was profiled in a study of control samples from healthy donors and cancer patients (TCRdb year 2020). Libraries were built with the immunoSEQ multiplex PCR assay. Entries here come from immuneACCESS through TCRdb and include only in-frame sequences with V and J called. Some clones fail to appear in such tables; in the studies checked, an unresolved V gene covers under half of the shortfall, and the cause of the remainder is unknown. Counted in this sample were some 96,000 clones; 80% to 95% of them appeared once. The top ten clonotypes cover 6.5% to 9.5% of the sample. Looking up the germline V gene yields CDR1 SGHTA and CDR2 FQGNSA. Deletion took 6 bases off V and 3 bases off J, with a span of 18 bases between the germline ends. The CDR3 spans 15 residues, from the cysteine through the phenylalanine. Solely the CDR3 DNA is kept, with 45 bases framed from the first base. Concerning this clone itself: No cognate antigen has been identified for it. Per-base qualities were not stored, and no clone one base away is much larger.

Sequencing was performed on blood. This receptor was obtained from a man younger than 35 in good health. This receptor chain uses TRBV7-2 and TRBJ2-7, with the D assignment possibly TRBD1 or TRBD2, given 6 matching bases for each. The CDR3 reads as follows: CASSRTNGGGYEQYF. The DNA sequence follows: TGTGCCAGCAGTCGAACGAACGGAGGGGGCTACGAGCAGTACTTC.